This T cell receptor (beta chain) emerged from a study of cytomegalovirus exposure and HLA in healthy donors. Across the whole study: Early on, a data release was issued that held roughly 86 million unique TCRs from HLA-typed donors. Overall study findings and caveats: Association of 16,951 TCR beta sequences with HLA alleles was found at 0.05 false discovery rate in a later analysis. Researchers reported in a later analysis that a missense DCLRE1C variant was tied to TCR beta V- and J-gene trimming.

Concerning this clone: The antigen is not known.

Germline values: CDR1 MNHEY, CDR2 SVGAGI. The CDR3 runs to 14 residues. Trimming stripped 5 bases from V and 3 bases from J, with 14 bases between. PCR employed 60 Vbeta and 13 Jbeta primers. Original processing notes: Later, an analysis found about 80 million unique TCR beta chains, and 8.5 million to 14 million of these were shared. Clones were read by immunoSEQ multiplex PCR, and TCRdb kept only the in-frame ones, dropping some. V, J and clone size reflect that table, while D and trimming were determined from the DNA. Of about 120,000 clones in the sample, roughly 70% are singletons; the top ten hold around 4.5%.

The chain is built from TRBV6-5 and TRBJ2-7, with D perhaps TRBD1 (6 bases). The material sequenced was PBMCs. The source is a woman aged 35 to 49 in good health and CMV-seronegative. CDR3 protein: CASSDGTPNYEQYF. Here the CDR3 DNA reads TGTGCCAGCAGTGACGGGACACCTAACTACGAGCAGTACTTC.